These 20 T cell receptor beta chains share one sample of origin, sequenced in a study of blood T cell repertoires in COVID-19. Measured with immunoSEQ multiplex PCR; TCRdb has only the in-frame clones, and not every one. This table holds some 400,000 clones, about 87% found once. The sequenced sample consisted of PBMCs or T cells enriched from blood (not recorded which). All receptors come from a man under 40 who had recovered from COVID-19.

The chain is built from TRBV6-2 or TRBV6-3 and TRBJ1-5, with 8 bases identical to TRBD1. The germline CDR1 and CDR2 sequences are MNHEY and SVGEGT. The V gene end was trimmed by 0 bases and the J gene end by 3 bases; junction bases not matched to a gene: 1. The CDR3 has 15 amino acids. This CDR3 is CASSYSGQVNQPQHF. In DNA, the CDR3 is TGTGCCAGCAGTTACTCGGGACAGGTCAATCAGCCCCAGCATTTT.

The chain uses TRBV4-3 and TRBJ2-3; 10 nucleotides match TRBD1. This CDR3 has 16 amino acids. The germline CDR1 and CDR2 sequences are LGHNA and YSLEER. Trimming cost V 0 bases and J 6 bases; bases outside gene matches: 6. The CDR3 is CASSQDKGTGADTQYF. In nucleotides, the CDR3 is TGCGCCAGCAGCCAAGATAAGGGGACAGGGGCGGATACGCAGTATTTT.

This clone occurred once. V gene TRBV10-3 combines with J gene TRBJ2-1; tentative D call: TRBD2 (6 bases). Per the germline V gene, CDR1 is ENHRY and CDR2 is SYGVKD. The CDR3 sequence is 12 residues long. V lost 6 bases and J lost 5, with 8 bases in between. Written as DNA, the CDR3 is TGTGCCATCAGGGGACTGAACAATGAGCAGTTCTTC. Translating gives CAIRGLNNEQFF.

The CDR3: CASSLRGATNEKLFF. The DNA for the CDR3 is TGTGCCAGCAGCCTCAGGGGGGCAACTAATGAAAAACTGTTTTTT. This chain joins TRBV7-9 and TRBJ1-4, with 7 bases that match TRBD1. The CDR3 is 15 residues long. Per germline, CDR1 SEHNR and CDR2 FQNEAQ (reference sequence). With V trimmed by 5 bases and J by 0 bases, 3 bases remained unmatched.

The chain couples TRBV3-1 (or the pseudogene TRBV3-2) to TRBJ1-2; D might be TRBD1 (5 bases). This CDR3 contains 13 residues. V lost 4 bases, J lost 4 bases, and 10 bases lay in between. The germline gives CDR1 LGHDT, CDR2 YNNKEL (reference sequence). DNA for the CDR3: TGTGCCAGCAGCCGAGACAGTACCTATGGCTACACCTTC. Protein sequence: CASSRDSTYGYTF.

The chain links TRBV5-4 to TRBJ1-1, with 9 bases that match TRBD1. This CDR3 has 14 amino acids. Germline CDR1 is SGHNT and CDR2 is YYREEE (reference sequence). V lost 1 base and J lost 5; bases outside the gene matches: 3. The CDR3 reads CASSLQQGATEAFF. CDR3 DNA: TGTGCCAGCAGCTTGCAACAGGGGGCGACTGAAGCTTTCTTT.

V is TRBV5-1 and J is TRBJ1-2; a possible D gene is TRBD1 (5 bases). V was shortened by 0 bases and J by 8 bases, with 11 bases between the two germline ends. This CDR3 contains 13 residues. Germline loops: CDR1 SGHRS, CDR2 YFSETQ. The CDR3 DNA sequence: TGCGCCAGCAGCTTGGCGGCAGGGAGGGGCTACACCTTC. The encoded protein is CASSLAAGRGYTF.

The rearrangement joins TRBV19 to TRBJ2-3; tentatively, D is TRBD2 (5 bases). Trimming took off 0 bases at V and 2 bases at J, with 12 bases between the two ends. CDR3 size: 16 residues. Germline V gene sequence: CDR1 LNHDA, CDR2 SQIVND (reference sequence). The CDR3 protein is CASSIDRGLHTDTQYF. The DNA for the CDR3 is TGTGCCAGTAGTATAGATCGAGGGCTGCACACAGATACGCAGTATTTT.

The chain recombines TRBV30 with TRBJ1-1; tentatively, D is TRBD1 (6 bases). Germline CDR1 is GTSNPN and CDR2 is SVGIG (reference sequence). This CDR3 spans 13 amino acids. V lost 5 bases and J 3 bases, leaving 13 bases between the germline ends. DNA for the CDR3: TGTGCCTGGGAGTCGGGGGGGCACACTGAAGCTTTCTTT. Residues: CAWESGGHTEAFF.

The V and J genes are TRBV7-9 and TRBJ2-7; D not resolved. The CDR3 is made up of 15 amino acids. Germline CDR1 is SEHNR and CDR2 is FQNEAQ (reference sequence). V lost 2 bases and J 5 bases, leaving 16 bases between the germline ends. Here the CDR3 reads CASSLFPGGSHEQYF. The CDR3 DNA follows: TGTGCCAGCAGCTTATTTCCCGGTGGTAGCCACGAGCAGTACTTC.

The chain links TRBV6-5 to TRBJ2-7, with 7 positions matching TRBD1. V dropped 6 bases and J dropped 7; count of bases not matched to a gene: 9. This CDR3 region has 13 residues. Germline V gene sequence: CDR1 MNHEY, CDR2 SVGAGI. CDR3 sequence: CASSEDRLREQYF. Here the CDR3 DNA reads TGTGCCAGCAGCGAGGACAGGCTGAGGGAGCAGTACTTC.

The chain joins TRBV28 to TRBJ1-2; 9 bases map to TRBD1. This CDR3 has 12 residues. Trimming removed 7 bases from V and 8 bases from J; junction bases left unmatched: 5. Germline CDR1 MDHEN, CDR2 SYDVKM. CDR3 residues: CASTLGQGGYTF. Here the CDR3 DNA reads TGTGCCAGCACCCTAGGACAGGGGGGCTACACCTTC.

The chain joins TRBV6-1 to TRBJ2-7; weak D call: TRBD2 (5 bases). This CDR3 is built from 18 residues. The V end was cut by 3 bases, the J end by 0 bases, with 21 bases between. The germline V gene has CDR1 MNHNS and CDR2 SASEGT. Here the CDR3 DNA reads TGTGCCAGCAGTGATGCCGGACTTGGCCGTTTTAGCTCCTACGAGCAGTACTTC. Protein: CASSDAGLGRFSSYEQYF.

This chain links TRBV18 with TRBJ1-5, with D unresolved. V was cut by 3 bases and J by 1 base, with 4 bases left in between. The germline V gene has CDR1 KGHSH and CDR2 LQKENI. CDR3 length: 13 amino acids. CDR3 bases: TGTGCCAGCTCACCGAGCAGCAATCAGCCCCAGCATTTT. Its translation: CASSPSSNQPQHF.

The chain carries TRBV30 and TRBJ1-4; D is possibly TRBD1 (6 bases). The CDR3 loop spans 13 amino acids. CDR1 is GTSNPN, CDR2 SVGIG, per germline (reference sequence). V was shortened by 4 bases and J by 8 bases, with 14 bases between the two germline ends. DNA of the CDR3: TGTGCCTGGACAGGACAGCGGGGGGAAAAACTGTTTTTT. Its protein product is CAWTGQRGEKLFF.

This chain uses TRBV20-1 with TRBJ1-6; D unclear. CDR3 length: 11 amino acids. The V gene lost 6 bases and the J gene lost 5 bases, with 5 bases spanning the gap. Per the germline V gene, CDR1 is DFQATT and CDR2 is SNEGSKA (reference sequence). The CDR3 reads CSASNNSPLHF. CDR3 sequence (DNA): TGCAGTGCAAGCAATAATTCACCCCTCCACTTT.

CDR3 sequence: CASSLGDRVNSPLHF. CDR3 sequence (DNA): TGTGCCAGCAGCTTAGGGGACAGGGTTAATTCACCCCTCCACTTT. The chain joins TRBV13 to TRBJ1-6, with TRBD1 matching 8 bases. This CDR3 is 15 amino acids long. V shed 0 bases, J shed 6 bases, and the junction held 1 base outside the gene matches. Per germline, CDR1 PRHDT and CDR2 FYEKMQ (reference sequence).

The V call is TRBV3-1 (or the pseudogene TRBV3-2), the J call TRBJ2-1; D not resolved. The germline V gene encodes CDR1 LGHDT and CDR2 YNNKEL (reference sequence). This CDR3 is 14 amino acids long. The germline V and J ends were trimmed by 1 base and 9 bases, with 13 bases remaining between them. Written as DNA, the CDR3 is TGTGCCAGCAGCCAAGGAAACTCCTACGGTGAGCAGTTCTTC. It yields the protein CASSQGNSYGEQFF.

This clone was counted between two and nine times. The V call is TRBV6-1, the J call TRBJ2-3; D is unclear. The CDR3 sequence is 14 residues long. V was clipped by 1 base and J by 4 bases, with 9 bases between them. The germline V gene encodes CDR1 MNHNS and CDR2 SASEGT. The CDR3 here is CASSEVGGPDTQYF. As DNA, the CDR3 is TGTGCCAGCAGTGAAGTTGGTGGGCCAGATACGCAGTATTTT.

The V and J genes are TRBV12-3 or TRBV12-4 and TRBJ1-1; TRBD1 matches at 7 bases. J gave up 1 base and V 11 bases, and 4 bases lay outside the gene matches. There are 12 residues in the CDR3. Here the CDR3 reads CAVRQGNTEAFF. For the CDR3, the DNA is TGTGCCGTAAGACAGGGGAACACTGAAGCTTTCTTT.